The 26 T cell receptor beta chains listed next were all sequenced from one sample in a study of shared clonotypes between healthy human individuals. The naive CD8 subset, CD45RO-negative cells positively selected for CCR7, excluded terminally differentiated effector memory CD45RA+ cells. TCRdb keeps only in-frame clones here, not all; method: immunoSEQ multiplex PCR. Of about 870,000 clones in the sample, 92% were seen once. The source material was naive CD8+ T cells sorted from blood. The source of these receptors is a man aged 25-40 years in good health.

The gene calls are TRBV4-3 and TRBJ2-6; D is undetermined. Germline-derived CDR1 and CDR2 are LGHNA and YSLEER. CDR3 size: 19 residues. V lost 0 bases and J lost 0, with 15 bases in between. This CDR3 reads CASSQDNEISSSGANVLTF. DNA of the CDR3: TGCGCCAGCAGCCAAGATAATGAGATTAGCAGCTCTGGGGCCAACGTCCTGACTTTC.

J is TRBJ2-7 and V is TRBV6-5; perhaps TRBD1 as D (6 bases). From germline, CDR1 is MNHEY and CDR2 SVGAGI. With 0 bases removed from V and 4 bases from J, the gap between germline ends came to 10 bases. This CDR3 is 14 amino acids long. CDR3 amino acids: CASSYSAGAYEQYF. As DNA, the CDR3 is TGTGCCAGCAGTTACTCGGCAGGGGCTTACGAGCAGTACTTC.

The V and J genes are TRBV6-1 and TRBJ2-3, with a weak D call TRBD2 (7 bases). V was shortened by 0 bases and J by 5 bases, with 18 bases between the two germline ends. There are 17 residues in the CDR3. From germline, CDR1 is MNHNS and CDR2 SASEGT. The CDR3 coding sequence is TGTGCCAGCAGTGAAGCAGCGGGACACTTAGGGGGAGATACGCAGTATTTT. Amino acids: CASSEAAGHLGGDTQYF.

The chain carries TRBV19 and TRBJ1-5; 8 nucleotides align to TRBD1. CDR3 length: 16 residues. Germline V lookup: CDR1 LNHDA, CDR2 SQIVND (reference sequence). V gave up 7 bases and J gave up 1 base; unmatched junction bases: 9. This chain's CDR3 is CASTHGQGRSNQPQHF. CDR3 nucleotide sequence: TGTGCCAGTACCCACGGACAGGGTAGAAGCAATCAGCCCCAGCATTTT. The full variable domain, in which reference TRBV19 and TRBJ1-5 provide the parts outside the CDR3, is DGGITQSPKYLFRKEGQNVTLSCEQNLNHDAMYWYRQDPGQGLRLIYYSQIVNDFQKGDIAEGYSVSREKKESFPLTVTSAQKNPTAFYLCASTHGQGRSNQPQHFGDGTRLSIL.

The chain recombines TRBV28 with TRBJ2-7, with 7 nucleotides matching TRBD1. CDR1 MDHEN and CDR2 SYDVKM come from the germline V gene. The CDR3 is made up of 14 amino acids. V shed 5 bases and J 3 bases; nucleotides not matched to a gene: 7. The CDR3 DNA sequence: TGTGCCAGCAGTGCCCCGGACAGGAGCTACGAGCAGTACTTC. It yields the protein CASSAPDRSYEQYF.

The rearrangement links TRBV11-3 to TRBJ2-1; 12 bases are a match to TRBD2. Germline V gene data show CDR1 as SGHNT and CDR2 as YENEEA. CDR3 length: 16 amino acids. V gave up 5 bases and J gave up 9 bases; unmatched junction bases: 11. Here the CDR3 DNA reads TGTGCCAGCAGCCGCTGGACTAGCGGGATTGAGAGTGAGCAGTTCTTC. Protein sequence: CASSRWTSGIESEQFF.

The V call is TRBV4-1, the J call TRBJ2-1, with D perhaps matching TRBD1 or TRBD2 (5 bases each). The germline gives CDR1 MGHRA, CDR2 YSYEKL. V was pared by 1 base and J by 9 bases, with 19 bases between. This CDR3 spans 16 amino acids. This CDR3 is CASSQGWTTSQAEQFF. DNA of the CDR3: TGCGCCAGCAGCCAAGGATGGACAACTAGTCAGGCTGAGCAGTTCTTC.

V gene TRBV7-9 combines with J gene TRBJ2-7, with TRBD2 matching 9 bases. The length of the CDR3 is 15 residues. Trimming at V came to 5 bases and at J to 6 bases, leaving 11 bases not matched to a gene. Per the germline V gene, CDR1 is SEHNR and CDR2 is FQNEAQ (reference sequence). The CDR3 DNA follows: TGTGCCAGCAGCCCTCAGTGGACTAGCGAGCTCGAGCAGTACTTC. Its translation: CASSPQWTSELEQYF.

The genes are TRBV5-6 and TRBJ1-1, with D uncertain. Trimming cost V 0 bases and J 1 base, with 7 bases left between them. CDR3 length equals 14 residues. CDR1 is SGHDT and CDR2 is YYEEEE in the germline V gene. In nucleotides, the CDR3 is TGTGCCAGCAGCTTGGTTAATCCGAACACTGAAGCTTTCTTT. This gives the protein CASSLVNPNTEAFF.

This chain links TRBV7-2 with TRBJ2-7; D is unclear. V was trimmed by 5 bases and J by 1 base, leaving 6 bases between them. Germline V lookup: CDR1 SGHTA, CDR2 FQGNSA. This CDR3 is 12 amino acids long. The CDR3 region has the DNA TGTGCCAGCAGCCGTTGGTCCTACGAGCAGTACTTC. This encodes CASSRWSYEQYF.

This clone has a single count. The chain is built from TRBV7-6 and TRBJ2-1, with unresolved D. This CDR3 has 16 amino acids. Germline CDR1 reads SGHVS; CDR2 reads FNYEAQ. The ends were cut back, 0 bases at V and 4 bases at J, with 13 bases in the middle. The DNA for the CDR3 is TGTGCCAGCAGCTTAGCGGGGTTGGAAGGTTACAATGAGCAGTTCTTC. Translated: CASSLAGLEGYNEQFF.

The chain links TRBV5-1 to TRBJ2-1; TRBD1 agrees at 8 bases. CDR3 length: 13 amino acids. Germline CDR1 and CDR2: SGHRS and YFSETQ. After removal of 7 bases from V and 8 bases from J, the junction contained 8 bases not matched to a gene. CDR3 DNA: TGCGCCAGCGGGCAAACAGGGGGTGATGAGCAGTTCTTC. This translates into CASGQTGGDEQFF.

The chain couples TRBV5-1 to TRBJ2-3, with D unclear. The CDR3 is 13 residues long. In germline, CDR1 is SGHRS, CDR2 YFSETQ. V was clipped by 4 bases and J by 4 bases, with 10 bases between them. The CDR3 nucleotides are TGCGCCAGCAGCGAGCCGTCGGCAGATACGCAGTATTTT. This gives the protein CASSEPSADTQYF.

J is TRBJ1-1 and V is TRBV23-1; D unclear. TRBV23-1 is treated as an ORF (open reading frame) with a function not yet certain. CDR3 length: 15 amino acids. Deletions cut 0 bases from V and 2 bases from J, with 10 bases between. The CDR3 DNA follows: TGCGCCAGCAGTCAATCCCCAGATTATAACACTGAAGCTTTCTTT. Its protein product is CASSQSPDYNTEAFF.

The chain employs TRBV28 and TRBJ2-1; TRBD2 aligns across 9 bases. The CDR3 consists of 14 residues. The ends lost 5 bases at V and 4 bases at J; junction bases unmatched: 3. Germline V gene data show CDR1 as MDHEN and CDR2 as SYDVKM. The DNA for the CDR3 is TGTGCCAGCAGTAACGCGGGGGGGTACAATGAGCAGTTCTTC. Amino acids: CASSNAGGYNEQFF.

This clone was seen only once. The chain joins TRBV15 to TRBJ1-3; D not resolved. With 3 bases removed from V and 4 bases from J, the gap between germline ends came to 19 bases. There are 17 residues in the CDR3. Germline assignment: CDR1 LNHNV and CDR2 YYDKDF (reference sequence). Written as DNA, the CDR3 is TGTGCCACCAGCAGGAAACGCGATTTGGAGGCAGGAAACACCATATATTTT. This translates into CATSRKRDLEAGNTIYF.

The chain joins TRBV7-8 to TRBJ1-3; unclear D gene. This CDR3 contains 14 residues. The V end was cut by 5 bases, the J end by 8 bases, with 16 bases between. The germline CDR1 and CDR2 sequences are SGHVS and FQNEAQ. CDR3 sequence reads: CASSAYGPLDTIYF. CDR3 bases: TGTGCCAGCAGCGCATACGGCCCGTTGGACACCATATATTTT.

The rearrangement joins TRBV6-6 to TRBJ1-3; unclear D gene. V shed 0 bases and J shed 0 bases, with 9 bases lying between them. The V gene's germline CDR1 is MNHNY and CDR2 SVGAGI (reference sequence). The CDR3 consists of 16 residues. Written as DNA, the CDR3 is TGTGCCAGCAGTTACTCGACCGAGAGCTCTGGAAACACCATATATTTT. Encoded protein: CASSYSTESSGNTIYF.

This clone was observed a single time. J is TRBJ1-2 and V is TRBV6-6; 9 bases agree with TRBD1. Germline values: CDR1 MNHNY, CDR2 SVGAGI (reference sequence). The ends lost 7 bases at V and 4 bases at J; junction bases unmatched: 10. The CDR3 is 15 residues long. The CDR3 region has the DNA TGTGCCAGCATAGCCGGGACAGGGAAGACCTATGGCTACACCTTC. Residues: CASIAGTGKTYGYTF.

The count of this clone is one. The gene calls are TRBV4-1 and TRBJ2-7; D not resolved. CDR1 is MGHRA and CDR2 is YSYEKL in the germline V gene. This CDR3 has 11 amino acids. The ends were cut back, 5 bases at V and 2 bases at J, with 4 bases in the middle. CDR3 bases: TGCGCCAGCAGCGGGGCCTACGAGCAGTACTTC. This sequence encodes CASSGAYEQYF.

Concerning this clone itself: Within the sample, other DNA sequences also encode this same CDR3. CDR3 sequence: CASTGGAYEQYF. The CDR3 DNA is TGTGCCAGCACGGGGGGCGCCTACGAGCAGTACTTC. The chain carries TRBV2 and TRBJ2-7; TRBD2 might be the D (7 bases). CDR1 SNHLY and CDR2 FYNNEI come from the germline V gene. The CDR3 runs to 12 residues. Trimming pared 7 bases from V and 2 bases from J, leaving 9 bases between.

The V call is TRBV11-2, the J call TRBJ2-7, with D perhaps TRBD2 (6 bases). The CDR3 sequence is 18 residues long. V was shortened by 3 bases and J by 1 base, with 22 bases between the two germline ends. The V gene's germline CDR1 is SGHAT and CDR2 FQNNGV. The CDR3 DNA reads TGTGCCAGCAGCTTCCCCCGAGCGGGCGGAGGAAGGTCCTACGAGCAGTACTTC. It codes for CASSFPRAGGGRSYEQYF.

Note on this clone: Other DNA sequences in the sample encode the same CDR3. The chain couples TRBV27 to TRBJ2-1; tentatively, D is TRBD2 (5 bases). The CDR3 is 15 amino acids. Germline V lookup: CDR1 MNHEY, CDR2 SMNVEV (reference sequence). Trimming removed 5 bases from V and 0 bases from J, with 11 bases in between. DNA of the CDR3: TGTGCCAGCAGTCGTCCGGGGAGCTCCTACAATGAGCAGTTCTTC. Residues: CASSRPGSSYNEQFF.

The J gene is TRBJ2-1, the V gene TRBV10-3; D is undetermined. The V end was cut by 6 bases, the J end by 5 bases, with 5 bases between. Germline CDR1 ENHRY, CDR2 SYGVKD. The CDR3 consists of 11 residues. The CDR3: CAIRENNEQFF. The DNA for the CDR3 is TGTGCCATCAGGGAAAACAATGAGCAGTTCTTC.

This sequence joins TRBV28 and TRBJ2-7; the D is unclear. V was pared by 2 bases and J by 4 bases, with 12 bases between. CDR3 length: 14 amino acids. CDR1 is MDHEN and CDR2 is SYDVKM in the germline V gene. CDR3 sequence reads: CASSLGPTAYEQYF. The CDR3 coding sequence is TGTGCCAGCAGTTTAGGGCCGACCGCATACGAGCAGTACTTC. The full variable domain, its missing parts supplied by reference TRBV28 and TRBJ2-7, is DVKVTQSSRYLVKRTGEKVFLECVQDMDHENMFWYRQDPGLGLRLIYFSYDVKMKEKGDIPEGYSVSREKKERFSLILESASTNQTSMYLCASSLGPTAYEQYFGPGTRLTVT.

CDR3 loop: CAISQTGEANIQYF. For the CDR3, the DNA is TGTGCCATCAGTCAAACAGGAGAAGCAAACATTCAGTACTTC. This chain links TRBV10-3 with TRBJ2-4; tentative D call: TRBD1 (5 bases). The CDR3 length is 14 residues. Trimming removed 5 bases from V and 6 bases from J, with 14 bases in between. CDR1 and CDR2 from the germline V gene are ENHRY and SYGVKD.